The 16 T cell receptor beta chains in this list originate from one sample, sequenced in a study of response to subunit inactivated influenza vaccine. MiXCR was run by TCRdb on the RT-PCR reads, yielding one entry per CDR3 protein. The data hold a few hundred thousand distinct CDR3 sequences, with roughly 7.9% observed a single time. This sample comprised PBMCs from blood, obtained roughly 24 months after vaccination. The source of these receptors is a man aged 45 to 70 who received an inactivated influenza vaccine.

The V and J genes are TRBV18 and TRBJ2-5, with 8 bases that match TRBD2. Germline V gene data show CDR1 as KGHSH and CDR2 as LQKENI. The CDR3 has 15 residues. V gave up 1 base and J gave up 1 base; unmatched junction bases: 2. CDR3 DNA: TGTGCCAGCTCACCACTAGCGGGGACCCAAGAGACCCAGTACTTC. It yields the protein CASSPLAGTQETQYF.

In this sample, this clonotype turned up a few times. The chain is built from TRBV29-1 and TRBJ2-7; TRBD2 aligns across 11 bases. CDR1 and CDR2 (germline): SQVTM, ANQGSEA. The CDR3 contains 15 residues. V shed 5 bases, J shed 3 bases, and the junction held 9 bases outside the gene matches. The CDR3 protein is CSVLPTSGSVYEQYF. DNA of the CDR3: TGCAGCGTTCTCCCAACTAGCGGGAGTGTCTACGAGCAGTACTTC.

This clonotype was counted ten times or more. The chain has TRBV20-1 and TRBJ2-7; TRBD2 aligns across 9 bases. V shed 3 bases, J shed 4 bases, and the junction held 7 bases outside the gene matches. The CDR3 has 14 amino acids. Germline V gene sequence: CDR1 DFQATT, CDR2 SNEGSKA (reference sequence). The CDR3 DNA reads as TGCAGTGCTAGCTCAGCGGGGGGTTTTTACGAGCAGTACTTC. It codes for CSASSAGGFYEQYF.

This clonotype was observed a handful of times. V usage is TRBV29-1 and J usage is TRBJ1-5, with 7 positions matching TRBD1. The V and J ends lost 8 bases and 3 bases, in that order; junction bases with no gene match: 7. CDR1 is SQVTM and CDR2 is ANQGSEA in the germline V gene. The CDR3 sequence is 13 residues long. CDR3 sequence: CSTATGPNQPQHF. CDR3 bases: TGCAGCACTGCGACAGGGCCCAATCAGCCCCAGCATTTT.

This clonotype was found many times. The CDR3 loop reads CASSLDAGSYNEQFF. Here the CDR3 DNA reads TGCGCCAGCAGCTTGGATGCTGGCTCCTACAATGAGCAGTTCTTC. The chain carries TRBV5-1 and TRBJ2-1; D is unclear. Germline V gene sequence: CDR1 SGHRS, CDR2 YFSETQ. With 0 bases removed from V and 0 bases from J, the gap between germline ends came to 7 bases. The CDR3 totals 15 residues.

This clonotype was counted a few times. The chain links TRBV4-3 to TRBJ1-5, with 8 positions matching TRBD1. Germline-derived CDR1 and CDR2 are LGHNA and YSLEER. Trimming cost V 0 bases and J 7 bases; bases outside gene matches: 8. The CDR3 contains 16 residues. This CDR3 is CASSQDGGQGYQPQHF. CDR3 nucleotide sequence: TGCGCCAGCAGCCAAGATGGTGGACAGGGTTACCAGCCCCAGCATTTT.

The V gene is TRBV3-1, the J gene TRBJ2-4; 8 nucleotides match TRBD1. The germline V gene has CDR1 LGHDT and CDR2 YNNKEL (reference sequence). The CDR3 has 14 amino acids. J was trimmed by 9 bases and V by 3 bases; bases with no gene match: 7. The DNA of the CDR3 is TGTGCCAGCAGCCATGGACAGGGCGCGAGCATTCAGTACTTC. This translates into CASSHGQGASIQYF.

This clonotype was detected only a few times. The rearrangement joins TRBV28 to TRBJ2-7, with a tentative D call TRBD1 (6 bases). The CDR3 spans 12 residues. V gave up 7 bases and J gave up 3 bases, with 10 bases separating them. The V gene's germline CDR1 is MDHEN and CDR2 SYDVKM. CDR3 in DNA: TGTGCCAGCATTGGGGGCCGCTACGAGCAGTACTTC. This codes for CASIGGRYEQYF.

On this clonotype itself: This may arise from a read error, as a much more abundant clone is one base away. The chain joins TRBV5-1 to TRBJ2-3; TRBD2 matches at 12 bases. Trimming cost V 0 bases and J 4 bases; bases outside gene matches: 3. The CDR3 has 16 residues. Germline CDR1 and CDR2: SGHRS and YFSETQ. CDR3 in DNA: TGCGCCAGCAGCTTGGGACTAGCGGGGGACTCAGATACGCAGTATTTT. It codes for CASSLGLAGDSDTQYF.

J is TRBJ2-3 and V is TRBV3-1; 10 bases are shared with TRBD2. V was clipped by 8 bases and J by 4 bases; unmatched bases: 9. The V gene's germline CDR1 is LGHDT and CDR2 YNNKEL (reference sequence). The CDR3 extends over 15 amino acids. The CDR3 reads CASQTSSGSADTQYF. CDR3 DNA sequence: TGTGCCAGCCAGACGTCTAGCGGGAGTGCAGATACGCAGTATTTT.

J is TRBJ1-2 and V is TRBV27; D unresolved. V was clipped by 6 bases and J by 0 bases, with 11 bases between them. The CDR3 length is 14 residues. Germline-derived CDR1 and CDR2 are MNHEY and SMNVEV (reference sequence). The CDR3 region has the DNA TGTGCCAGCAGGCCCGATTTAGCTAACTATGGCTACACCTTC. It encodes CASRPDLANYGYTF.

This clonotype has only a few counts. This chain uses TRBV5-3 with TRBJ2-1, with D tentatively TRBD1 (5 bases). TRBV5-3 is labeled an ORF, and its function is uncertain. The ends were cut back, 5 bases at V and 2 bases at J, with 11 bases in the middle. CDR3 length: 14 residues. CDR3: CARRAGSPYNEQFF. In DNA, the CDR3 is TGTGCCAGAAGGGCAGGGTCGCCCTACAATGAGCAGTTCTTC.

A few counts support this clonotype. The CDR3 sequence is CASSQEIGTNTGELFF. The DNA for the CDR3 is TGCGCCAGCAGCCAAGAGATAGGCACCAACACCGGGGAGCTGTTTTTT. The chain couples TRBV4-3 to TRBJ2-2; D unclear. The CDR3 length is 16 residues. Per germline, CDR1 LGHNA and CDR2 YSLEER. V was cut by 0 bases and J by 2 bases, with 10 bases left in between.

The chain couples TRBV12-3 or TRBV12-4 to TRBJ2-7; weak D call: TRBD1 (6 bases). The CDR3 loop spans 15 amino acids. Between the trimmed V and J ends, which lost 3 bases and 3 bases, there was a span of 15 bases. The CDR3: CASSFRQASFYEQYF. The CDR3 region has the DNA TGTGCCAGCAGTTTCCGACAGGCCTCCTTCTACGAGCAGTACTTC.

The chain employs TRBV20-1 and TRBJ2-4; 11 bases agree with TRBD2. Germline CDR1 reads DFQATT; CDR2 reads SNEGSKA (reference sequence). This CDR3 spans 14 amino acids. V lost 7 bases to trimming and J lost 2 bases; unmatched junction nucleotides: 4. The CDR3 nucleotides are TGCAGTGTTACTAGCGGGAGTCCCAAAAACATTCAGTACTTC. Its translation is CSVTSGSPKNIQYF.

The sample holds a few counts of this clonotype. The chain has TRBV10-3 and TRBJ1-5; 8 bases align to TRBD1. The trim removed 4 bases at V and 5 bases at J, leaving 4 bases unmatched. CDR1 ENHRY and CDR2 SYGVKD come from the germline V gene. CDR3 size: 14 residues. The CDR3 spells CAISAQTGDQPQHF. CDR3 DNA: TGTGCCATCAGTGCTCAGACAGGGGATCAGCCCCAGCATTTT.